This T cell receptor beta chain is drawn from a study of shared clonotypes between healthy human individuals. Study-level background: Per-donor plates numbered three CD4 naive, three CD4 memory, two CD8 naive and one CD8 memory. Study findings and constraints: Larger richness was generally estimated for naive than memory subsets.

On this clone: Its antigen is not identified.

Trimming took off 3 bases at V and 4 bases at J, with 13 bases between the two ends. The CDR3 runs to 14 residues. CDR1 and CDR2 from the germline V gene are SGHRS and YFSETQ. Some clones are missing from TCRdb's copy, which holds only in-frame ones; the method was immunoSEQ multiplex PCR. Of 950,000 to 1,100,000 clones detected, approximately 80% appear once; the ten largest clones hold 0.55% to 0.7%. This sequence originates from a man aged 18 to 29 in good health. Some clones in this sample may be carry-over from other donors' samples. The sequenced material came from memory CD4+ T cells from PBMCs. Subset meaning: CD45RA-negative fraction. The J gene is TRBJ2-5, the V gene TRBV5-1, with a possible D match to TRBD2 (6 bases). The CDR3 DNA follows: TGCGCCAGCAGCTCGGAGGGGCAGGGAGAGACCCAGTACTTC. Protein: CASSSEGQGETQYF. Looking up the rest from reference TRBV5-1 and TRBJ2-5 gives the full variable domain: KAGVTQTPRYLIKTRGQQVTLSCSPISGHRSVSWYQQTPGQGLQFLFEYFSETQRNKGNFPGRFSGRQFSNSRSEMNVSTLELGDSALYLCASSSEGQGETQYFGPGTRLLVL.